This TCR beta chain was captured by sequencing in a study of PD-1 blockade in classical Hodgkin lymphoma. There are a few counts of this clone. The target antigen is unknown. Time point defined: cycle 4 day 1 (C4D1), after less than 7 weeks of nivolumab. In every patient, relapse followed autologous stem cell transplantation, while exposure to brentuximab vedotin differed. CD8+ T cells were isolated from thawed PBMCs by magnetic negative selection. Study-wide findings and caveats: Baseline diversity was lower in partial responders and progressors than complete responders. There was a significant rise in CD4+ TCR diversity by C4D1, with no such rise for CD8+.

The method was immunoSEQ multiplex PCR; TCRdb's version includes in-frame clones alone and lacks a portion of them. Among 15,000 to 25,000 clones listed, approximately 80% were seen once. This sample comprised CD8+ T cells from blood, obtained before the fourth cycle of nivolumab. The clonotype was recovered from a human donor with classical Hodgkin lymphoma.

This CDR3 is CASSMGQGWTEAFF. The CDR3 bases are TGTGCCAGTAGTATGGGGCAGGGCTGGACTGAAGCTTTCTTT. The gene calls are TRBV19 and TRBJ1-1, with a weak D call TRBD1 (5 bases). CDR3 length equals 14 residues. Germline loops: CDR1 LNHDA, CDR2 SQIVND (reference sequence). Deletions cut 3 bases from V and 5 bases from J, with 13 bases between.